One and the same sample provided the 17 T cell receptor beta chains below, sequenced in a study of cytomegalovirus exposure and HLA in healthy donors. A multiplex PCR was run with 60 Vbeta primers and 13 Jbeta primers. Data came from immunoSEQ multiplex PCR; TCRdb stores just in-frame clones and leaves some out. The data include 150,000 to 200,000 clones; the top ten clones carry about 1.2%. Sample: PBMCs. The receptors derive from a woman in her sixties in good health and CMV-seronegative.

The rearrangement links TRBV18 to TRBJ1-1; weak D call: TRBD1 (6 bases). Germline CDR1 and CDR2: KGHSH and LQKENI. V lost 1 base, J lost 0 bases, and 9 bases lay in between. CDR3 length: 15 amino acids. CDR3 sequence reads: CASSPQGHLNTEAFF. The CDR3 DNA reads as TGTGCCAGCTCACCACAGGGACACCTGAACACTGAAGCTTTCTTT.

The J gene is TRBJ1-4, the V gene TRBV30; D is unresolved. V was clipped by 1 base and J by 8 bases, with 14 bases between them. The CDR3 consists of 14 residues. Germline V lookup: CDR1 GTSNPN, CDR2 SVGIG (reference sequence). In nucleotides, the CDR3 is TGTGCCTGGAGTGGAGGCACCCCGGGAGAAAAACTGTTTTTT. Amino acids: CAWSGGTPGEKLFF.

The rearrangement links TRBV6-5 to TRBJ2-1; D is uncertain. This CDR3 region has 15 residues. V was clipped by 6 bases and J by 0 bases, with 12 bases between them. Germline V gives CDR1 MNHEY, CDR2 SVGAGI. CDR3 DNA: TGTGCCAGCAGGTCCCGACACAGCTCCTACAATGAGCAGTTCTTC. Translating gives CASRSRHSSYNEQFF.

The chain employs TRBV4-1 and TRBJ1-2; D is perhaps TRBD1 (6 bases). V was pared by 2 bases and J by 5 bases, with 18 bases between. CDR3 size: 16 residues. Germline CDR1 is MGHRA and CDR2 is YSYEKL. CDR3 region: CASSQTRGRGGYGYTF. DNA of the CDR3: TGCGCCAGCAGCCAAACCCGGGGCAGGGGAGGGTATGGCTACACCTTC.

The chain couples TRBV5-1 to TRBJ2-7, with TRBD1 matching over 10 bases. Germline values: CDR1 SGHRS, CDR2 YFSETQ. The CDR3 totals 15 residues. V trimming: 4 bases; J trimming: 5 bases; junction bases outside the gene matches: 9. The CDR3 DNA is TGCGCCAGCAGCCCGCCCGGACAGGGGGACCACGAGCAGTACTTC. Its protein is CASSPPGQGDHEQYF. The full variable domain, rest sourced from reference TRBV5-1 and TRBJ2-7, is KAGVTQTPRYLIKTRGQQVTLSCSPISGHRSVSWYQQTPGQGLQFLFEYFSETQRNKGNFPGRFSGRQFSNSRSEMNVSTLELGDSALYLCASSPPGQGDHEQYFGPGTRLTVT.

The chain uses TRBV7-9 and TRBJ2-4; TRBD2 agrees at 7 bases. V was pared by 0 bases and J by 8 bases, with 10 bases of the junction left unmatched. From germline, CDR1 is SEHNR and CDR2 FQNEAQ (reference sequence). This CDR3 has 16 residues. As DNA, the CDR3 is TGTGCCAGCAGCTTAGCTTATCCGGGAGGTATAGACATTCAGTACTTC. It codes for CASSLAYPGGIDIQYF.

The chain recombines TRBV10-1 with TRBJ2-7; 10 positions match TRBD2. This CDR3 spans 14 amino acids. Trimming took 5 bases from V and 4 from J; bases not matched to a gene: 5. CDR1 and CDR2 from the germline V gene are WNHNN and SYGVQD (reference sequence). The DNA of the CDR3 is TGCGCCAGCAGTTTCGGACTAGCGGATTACGAGCAGTACTTC. This gives the protein CASSFGLADYEQYF.

The chain carries TRBV7-2 and TRBJ1-5; maybe TRBD1 (6 bases). Trimming cost V 6 bases and J 3 bases, with 15 bases left between them. CDR1 and CDR2 (germline): SGHTA, FQGNSA. The CDR3 consists of 15 residues. The CDR3 sequence is CASRQDRFDNQPQHF. The CDR3 nucleotides are TGTGCCAGCAGACAAGACAGGTTCGACAATCAGCCCCAGCATTTT.

The gene calls are TRBV6-5 and TRBJ1-1; D call uncertain. This CDR3 is built from 15 residues. V was pared by 0 bases and J by 2 bases, with 10 bases between. Germline lookup yields CDR1 MNHEY and CDR2 SVGAGI. CDR3 sequence reads: CASSYSFRENTEAFF. In nucleotides, the CDR3 is TGTGCCAGCAGTTACTCGTTCCGGGAAAACACTGAAGCTTTCTTT.

This chain connects TRBV5-1 to TRBJ2-1; 14 bases are a match to TRBD2. Trimming at V came to 4 bases and at J to 0 bases, leaving 6 bases not matched to a gene. The germline V gene has CDR1 SGHRS and CDR2 YFSETQ. The CDR3 totals 18 residues. DNA for the CDR3: TGCGCCAGCAGCATCCCCGGGACTAGCGGGAGCTCCTACAATGAGCAGTTCTTC. Translation gives CASSIPGTSGSSYNEQFF.

V is TRBV9 and J is TRBJ1-1, with 9 positions matching TRBD1. Germline V lookup: CDR1 SGDLS, CDR2 YYNGEE. V lost 0 bases and J lost 0; bases outside the gene matches: 6. The CDR3 runs 17 residues. In nucleotides, the CDR3 is TGTGCCAGCAGCGTAGGACAGGGGGTCCCCATGAACACTGAAGCTTTCTTT. It specifies CASSVGQGVPMNTEAFF.

The chain has TRBV18 and TRBJ1-1; no firm D call. V was cut by 3 bases and J by 4 bases, with 9 bases left in between. CDR1 and CDR2 from the germline V gene are KGHSH and LQKENI. The CDR3 loop spans 13 amino acids. The CDR3 sequence: CASSPSRGTEAFF. DNA for the CDR3: TGTGCCAGCTCACCCTCAAGAGGCACTGAAGCTTTCTTT.

The chain recombines TRBV7-2 with TRBJ1-1; no clear D gene. CDR1 and CDR2 from the germline V gene are SGHTA and FQGNSA. The V gene lost 2 bases and the J gene lost 1 base, with 11 bases spanning the gap. The CDR3 extends over 15 amino acids. This CDR3 is CASSLWQDTNTEAFF. DNA for the CDR3: TGTGCCAGCAGCTTATGGCAGGATACGAACACTGAAGCTTTCTTT.

The chain recombines TRBV5-1 with TRBJ2-7; D is unclear. V dropped 3 bases and J dropped 4 bases, with 5 bases sitting between them. CDR1 is SGHRS, CDR2 YFSETQ, per germline. The CDR3 has 11 residues. CDR3 protein: CASSSSYEQYF. CDR3 DNA sequence: TGCGCCAGCAGCTCCTCTTACGAGCAGTACTTC.

The rearrangement uses TRBV6-5 and TRBJ2-3, with TRBD2 matching over 13 bases. After removal of 2 bases from V and 8 bases from J, the junction contained 7 bases not matched to a gene. CDR1 and CDR2 (germline): MNHEY, SVGAGI. This CDR3 has 16 amino acids. The CDR3, as DNA: TGTGCCAGCAGTTACGGACTAGCGGGAGTCAGGGCTACGCAGTATTTT. Protein sequence: CASSYGLAGVRATQYF.

The chain uses TRBV29-1 and TRBJ2-2; TRBD2 matches at 11 bases. The CDR3 is 15 residues long. In germline, CDR1 is SQVTM, CDR2 ANQGSEA. Trimming took 7 bases from V and 7 from J; bases not matched to a gene: 11. CDR3 in DNA: TGCAGCGCTAGTAGCGGGAGGGCCAGGAGCGGGGAGCTGTTTTTT. Protein product: CSASSGRARSGELFF.

The chain has TRBV6-6 and TRBJ1-2; D perhaps matches TRBD1 (6 bases). The CDR3 runs 15 residues. Germline-derived CDR1 and CDR2 are MNHNY and SVGAGI (reference sequence). Deletions cut 5 bases from V and 0 bases from J, with 13 bases between. The CDR3 reads CASSTTDSPNYGYTF. CDR3 in DNA: TGTGCCAGCAGTACAACGGACAGTCCTAACTATGGCTACACCTTC.